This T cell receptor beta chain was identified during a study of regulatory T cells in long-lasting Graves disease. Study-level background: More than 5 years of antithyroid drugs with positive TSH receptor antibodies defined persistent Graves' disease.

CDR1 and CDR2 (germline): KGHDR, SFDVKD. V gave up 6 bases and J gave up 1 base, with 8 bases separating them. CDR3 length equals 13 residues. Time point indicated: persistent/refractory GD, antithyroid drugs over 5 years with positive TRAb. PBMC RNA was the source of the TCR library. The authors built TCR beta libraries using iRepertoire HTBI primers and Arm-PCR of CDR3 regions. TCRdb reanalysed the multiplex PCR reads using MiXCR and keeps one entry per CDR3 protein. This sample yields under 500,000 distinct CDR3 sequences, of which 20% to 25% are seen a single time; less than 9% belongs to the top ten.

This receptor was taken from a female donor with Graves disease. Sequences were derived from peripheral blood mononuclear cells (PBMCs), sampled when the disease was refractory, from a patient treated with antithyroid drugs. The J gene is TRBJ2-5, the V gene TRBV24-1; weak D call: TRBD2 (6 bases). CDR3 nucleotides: TGTGCCACCAGTCAACTAGCCCAAGAGACCCAGTACTTC. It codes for CATSQLAQETQYF.